The source of this T cell receptor beta chain is a study of T cell responses to AZD1222 COVID-19 vaccine. Notes on the study in general: Donors in the cohort were predominantly white British and more often female, and clonal diversity was possibly underestimated. Nearly half of spike-specific TCRs reportedly target variant regions that are unmutated in the B.1.351 and B.1.1.7 variants.

In this sample, this clone turned up once. Its antigen remains unknown. From germline, CDR1 is MNHEY and CDR2 SVGAGI. The V gene end was trimmed by 7 bases and the J gene end by 0 bases; junction bases not matched to a gene: 5. This CDR3 region has 15 residues. TCRdb's copy holds only in-frame clones and misses some; the assay was immunoSEQ multiplex PCR. The data contain about 140,000 clones, 89% of them singletons. The receptor's source is an adult in good health. J is TRBJ1-2 and V is TRBV6-5, with 10 nucleotides matching TRBD1. The specimen was peripheral blood, collected on day 0 of AZD1222 vaccination. This CDR3 is CASIGGTGANYGYTF. The CDR3 DNA sequence: TGTGCCAGCATTGGGGGGACAGGGGCTAACTATGGCTACACCTTC.